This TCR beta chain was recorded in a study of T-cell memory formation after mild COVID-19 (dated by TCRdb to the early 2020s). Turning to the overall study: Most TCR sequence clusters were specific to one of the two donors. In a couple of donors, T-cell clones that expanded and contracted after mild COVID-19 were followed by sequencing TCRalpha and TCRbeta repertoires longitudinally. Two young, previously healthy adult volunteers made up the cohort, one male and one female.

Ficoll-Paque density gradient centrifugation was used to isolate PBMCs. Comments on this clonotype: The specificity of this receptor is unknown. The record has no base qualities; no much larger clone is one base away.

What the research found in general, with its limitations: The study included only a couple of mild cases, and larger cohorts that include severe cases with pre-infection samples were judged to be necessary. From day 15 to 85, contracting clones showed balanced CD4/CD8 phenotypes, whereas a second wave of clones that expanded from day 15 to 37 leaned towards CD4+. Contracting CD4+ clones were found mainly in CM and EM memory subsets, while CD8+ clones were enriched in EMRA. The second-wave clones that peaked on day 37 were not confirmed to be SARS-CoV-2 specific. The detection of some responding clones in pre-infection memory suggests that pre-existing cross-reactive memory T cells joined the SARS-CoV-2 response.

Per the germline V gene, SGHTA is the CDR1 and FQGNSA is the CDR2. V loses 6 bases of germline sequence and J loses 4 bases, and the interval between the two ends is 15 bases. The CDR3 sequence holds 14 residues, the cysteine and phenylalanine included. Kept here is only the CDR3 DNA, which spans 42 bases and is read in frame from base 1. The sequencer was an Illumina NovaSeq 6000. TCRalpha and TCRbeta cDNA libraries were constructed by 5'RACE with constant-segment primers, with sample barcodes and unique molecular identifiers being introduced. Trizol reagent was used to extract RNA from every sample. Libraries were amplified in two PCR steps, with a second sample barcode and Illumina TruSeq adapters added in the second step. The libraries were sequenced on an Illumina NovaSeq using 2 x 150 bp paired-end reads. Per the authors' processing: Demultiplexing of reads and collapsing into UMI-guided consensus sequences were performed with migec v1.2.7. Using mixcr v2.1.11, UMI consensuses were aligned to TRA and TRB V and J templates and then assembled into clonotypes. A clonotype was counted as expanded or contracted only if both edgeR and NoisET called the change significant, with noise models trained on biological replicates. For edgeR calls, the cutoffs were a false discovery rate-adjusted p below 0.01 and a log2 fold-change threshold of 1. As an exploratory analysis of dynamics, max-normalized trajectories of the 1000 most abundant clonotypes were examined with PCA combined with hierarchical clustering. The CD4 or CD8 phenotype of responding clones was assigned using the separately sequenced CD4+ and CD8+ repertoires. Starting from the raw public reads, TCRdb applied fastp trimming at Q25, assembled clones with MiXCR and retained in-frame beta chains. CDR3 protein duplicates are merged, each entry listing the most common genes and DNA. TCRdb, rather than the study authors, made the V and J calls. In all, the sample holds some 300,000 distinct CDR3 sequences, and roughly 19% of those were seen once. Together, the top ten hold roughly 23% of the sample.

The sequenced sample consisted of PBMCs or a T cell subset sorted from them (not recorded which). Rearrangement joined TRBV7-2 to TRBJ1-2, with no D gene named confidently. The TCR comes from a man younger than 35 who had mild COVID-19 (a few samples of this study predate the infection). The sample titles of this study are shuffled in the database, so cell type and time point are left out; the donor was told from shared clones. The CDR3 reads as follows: CASRLGGAGYGYTF. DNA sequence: TGTGCCAGCAGGCTGGGAGGTGCTGGCTATGGCTACACCTTC.